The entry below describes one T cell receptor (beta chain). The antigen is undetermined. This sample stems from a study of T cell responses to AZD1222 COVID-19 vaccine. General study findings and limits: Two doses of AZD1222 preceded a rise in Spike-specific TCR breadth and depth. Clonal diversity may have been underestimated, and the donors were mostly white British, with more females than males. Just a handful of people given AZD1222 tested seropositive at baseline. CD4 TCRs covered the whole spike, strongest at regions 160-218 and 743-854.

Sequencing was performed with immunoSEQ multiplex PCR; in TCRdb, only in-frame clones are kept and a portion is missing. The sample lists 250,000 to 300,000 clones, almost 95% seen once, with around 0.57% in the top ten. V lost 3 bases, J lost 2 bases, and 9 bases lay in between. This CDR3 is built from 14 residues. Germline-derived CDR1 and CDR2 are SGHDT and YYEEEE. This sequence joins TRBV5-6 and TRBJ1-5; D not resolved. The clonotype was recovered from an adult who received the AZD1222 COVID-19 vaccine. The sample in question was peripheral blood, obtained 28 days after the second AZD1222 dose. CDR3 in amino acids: CASSSDGGNQPQHF. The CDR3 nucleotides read TGTGCCAGCAGCTCCGATGGGGGCAATCAGCCCCAGCATTTT. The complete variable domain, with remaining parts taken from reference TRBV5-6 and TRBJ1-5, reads DAGVTQSPTHLIKTRGQQVTLRCSPKSGHDTVSWYQQALGQGPQFIFQYYEEEERQRGNFPDRFSGHQFPNYSSELNVNALLLGDSALYLCASSSDGGNQPQHFGDGTRLSIL.